The 4 T cell receptor beta chains presented below share a single source sample, sequenced in a study of T cell changes during pregnancy in multiple sclerosis. Sequenced by immunoSEQ multiplex PCR; TCRdb stores in-frame clones only, minus some. Among some 100,000 clones, more than 80% were seen once, and the ten largest hold approximately 1.2%. This specimen was peripheral blood, taken in the second trimester of pregnancy. The receptors come from a female donor with multiple sclerosis, enrolled in a pregnancy study.

The chain employs TRBV28 and TRBJ2-5; tentative D call: TRBD2 (6 bases). Trimming pared 5 bases from V and 5 bases from J, leaving 12 bases between. Germline-derived CDR1 and CDR2 are MDHEN and SYDVKM. The CDR3 has 13 residues. The CDR3 bases are TGTGCCAGCAGTGCGGGGCTATGGGAGACCCAGTACTTC. It codes for CASSAGLWETQYF.

The J gene is TRBJ2-1, the V gene TRBV27; D uncertain. The CDR3 runs 13 residues. The ends were cut back, 0 bases at V and 7 bases at J, with 7 bases in the middle. From germline, CDR1 is MNHEY and CDR2 SMNVEV (reference sequence). The CDR3: CASSLSVRNEQFF. The CDR3 nucleotides are TGTGCCAGCAGTTTATCGGTGAGGAATGAGCAGTTCTTC.

This clone was seen once. The V gene is TRBV7-2, the J gene TRBJ1-3; D is possibly TRBD1 (5 bases). V dropped 1 base and J dropped 3 bases, with 13 bases sitting between them. The CDR3 runs to 16 residues. Germline V gene data show CDR1 as SGHTA and CDR2 as FQGNSA. The CDR3 spells CASSLGGREGGNTIYF. The CDR3 coding sequence is TGTGCCAGCAGCTTAGGCGGCAGGGAAGGTGGAAACACCATATATTTT.

V usage is TRBV2 and J usage is TRBJ2-1; 9 positions match TRBD2. CDR1 and CDR2 from the germline V gene are SNHLY and FYNNEI. The CDR3 is made up of 15 amino acids. Germline trimming cut 3 bases from V and 0 bases from J; bases unmatched to any gene: 0. CDR3 nucleotides: TGTGCCAGCAGTGATAGCGGGAGCTCCTACAATGAGCAGTTCTTC. It specifies CASSDSGSSYNEQFF.